This T cell receptor beta chain stems from a study of metastatic and nonmetastatic thyroid tumors. Before thyroid surgery, none of the patients had received any treatment. This CDR3 spans 14 amino acids. Germline V gives CDR1 MDHEN, CDR2 SYDVKM. The germline V and J ends were trimmed by 2 bases and 7 bases, with 11 bases remaining between them. Within the sample, this clone is medium-sized. TCRdb re-analyzed the PCR reads using MiXCR. The sample records several thousand clones, roughly 37% being singletons. Specimen: tumor tissue. The TCR comes from a female donor with papillary thyroid cancer or a benign thyroid nodule (not recorded which). Some clones in this sample may be carry-over from other donors' samples. The chain couples TRBV28 to TRBJ1-4, with D possibly being TRBD1 (5 bases). CDR3 in DNA: TGTGCCAGCAGTTTACCGGGGGTTAGTGAAAAACTGTTTTTT. It encodes CASSLPGVSEKLFF.